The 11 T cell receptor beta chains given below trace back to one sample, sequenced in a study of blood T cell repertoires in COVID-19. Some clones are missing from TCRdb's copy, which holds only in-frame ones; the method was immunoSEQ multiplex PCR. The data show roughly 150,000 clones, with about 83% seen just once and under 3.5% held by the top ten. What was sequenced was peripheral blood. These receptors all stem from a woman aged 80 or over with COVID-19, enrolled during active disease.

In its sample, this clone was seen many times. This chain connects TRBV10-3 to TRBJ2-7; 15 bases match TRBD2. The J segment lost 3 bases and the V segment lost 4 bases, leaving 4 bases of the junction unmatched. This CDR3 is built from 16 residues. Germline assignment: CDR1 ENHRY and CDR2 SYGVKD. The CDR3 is CAISGGLAGGGYEQYF. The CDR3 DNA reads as TGTGCCATCAGTGGGGGACTAGCGGGAGGAGGCTACGAGCAGTACTTC.

Here the CDR3 reads CASSLLAASTDTQYF. Written as DNA, the CDR3 is TGTGCCAGTAGTTTACTAGCGGCTAGCACAGATACGCAGTATTTT. This sequence joins TRBV19 and TRBJ2-3, with 8 bases that match TRBD2. Germline V gives CDR1 LNHDA, CDR2 SQIVND (reference sequence). With V trimmed by 5 bases and J by 0 bases, 4 bases remained unmatched. The CDR3 is 15 amino acids.

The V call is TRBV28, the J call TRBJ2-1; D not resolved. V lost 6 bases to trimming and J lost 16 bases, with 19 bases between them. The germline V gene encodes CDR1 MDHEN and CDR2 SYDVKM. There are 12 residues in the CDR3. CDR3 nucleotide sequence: TGTGCCAGCAGCTCCCCGACTCCCCGAGCCTTCTTC. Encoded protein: CASSSPTPRAFF.

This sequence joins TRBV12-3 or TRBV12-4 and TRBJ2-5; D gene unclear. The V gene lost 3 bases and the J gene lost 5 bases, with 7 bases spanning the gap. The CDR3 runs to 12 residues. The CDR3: CASSFHTETQYF. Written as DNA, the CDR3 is TGTGCCAGCAGTTTCCACACCGAGACCCAGTACTTC.

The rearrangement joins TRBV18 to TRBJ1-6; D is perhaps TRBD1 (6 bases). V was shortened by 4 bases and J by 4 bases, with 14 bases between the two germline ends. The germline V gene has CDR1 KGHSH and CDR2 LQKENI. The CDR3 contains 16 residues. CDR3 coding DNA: TGTGCCAGCTCACTTAGGACAGCATGGTATAATTCACCCCTCCACTTT. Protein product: CASSLRTAWYNSPLHF. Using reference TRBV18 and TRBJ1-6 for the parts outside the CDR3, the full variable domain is NAGVMQNPRHLVRRRGQEARLRCSPMKGHSHVYWYRQLPEEGLKFMVYLQKENIIDESGMPKERFSAEFPKEGPSILRIQQVVRGDSAAYFCASSLRTAWYNSPLHFGNGTRLTVT.

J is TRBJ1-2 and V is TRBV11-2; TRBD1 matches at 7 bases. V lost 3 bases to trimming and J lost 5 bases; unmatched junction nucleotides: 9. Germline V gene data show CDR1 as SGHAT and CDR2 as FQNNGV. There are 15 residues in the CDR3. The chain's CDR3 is CASSFAPGQIYGYTF. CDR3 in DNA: TGTGCCAGCAGCTTTGCACCGGGACAGATATATGGCTACACCTTC.

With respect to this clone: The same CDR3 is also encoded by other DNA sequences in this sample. CDR3: CASSLDSSYNEQFF. The CDR3 nucleotides read TGCGCCAGCAGCTTGGACAGCTCCTACAATGAGCAGTTCTTC. This chain uses TRBV5-1 with TRBJ2-1, with D uncertain. CDR1 is SGHRS, CDR2 YFSETQ, per germline. There are 14 residues in the CDR3. V was trimmed by 0 bases and J by 0 bases, leaving 4 bases between them.

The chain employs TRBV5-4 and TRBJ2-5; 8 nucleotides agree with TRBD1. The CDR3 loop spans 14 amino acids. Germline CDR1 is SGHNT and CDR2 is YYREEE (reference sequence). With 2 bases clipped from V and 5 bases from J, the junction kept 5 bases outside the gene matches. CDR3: CASSLRTGRETQYF. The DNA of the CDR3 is TGTGCCAGCAGCTTACGGACAGGGAGGGAGACCCAGTACTTC.

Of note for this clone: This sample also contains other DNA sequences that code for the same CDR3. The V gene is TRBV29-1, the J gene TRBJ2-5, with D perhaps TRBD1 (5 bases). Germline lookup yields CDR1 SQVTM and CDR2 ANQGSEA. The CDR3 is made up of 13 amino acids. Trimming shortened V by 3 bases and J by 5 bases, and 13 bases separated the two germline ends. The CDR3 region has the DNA TGCAGCGTTGATCAAGGGGCGCGGGAGACCCAGTACTTC. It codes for CSVDQGARETQYF.

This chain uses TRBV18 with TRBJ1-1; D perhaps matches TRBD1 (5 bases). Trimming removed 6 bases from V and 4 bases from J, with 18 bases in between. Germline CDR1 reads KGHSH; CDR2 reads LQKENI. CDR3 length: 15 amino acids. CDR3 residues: CASSQMGGEATEAFF. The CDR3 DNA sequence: TGTGCCAGCTCGCAGATGGGGGGGGAAGCCACTGAAGCTTTCTTT.

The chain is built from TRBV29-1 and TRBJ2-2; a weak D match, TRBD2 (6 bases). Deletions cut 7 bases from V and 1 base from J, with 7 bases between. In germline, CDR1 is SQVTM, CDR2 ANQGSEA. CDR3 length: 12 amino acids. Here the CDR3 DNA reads TGCAGCGGGAGGGGGAACACCGGGGAGCTGTTTTTT. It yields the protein CSGRGNTGELFF.